A selection of T cell receptor beta chains follows, all from one sample in a study of blood T cell repertoires in COVID-19. Data came from immunoSEQ multiplex PCR; TCRdb stores just in-frame clones and leaves some out. This sample has 300,000 to 350,000 clones, with approximately 85% found just once. Sequencing used PBMCs or T cells enriched from blood (not recorded which). The receptor source for this set is a man aged 25-40 years who had recovered from COVID-19. The conserved cysteine and the conserved F or W are not part of the CDR3 here. D genes are given only for firm matches. Part of the rows lack a size; the others show once, few, many or a class for expanded clones.

clone size	V gene	J gene	D gene	CDR3 protein
.	TRBV4-1	TRBJ2-7	.	ASSQDINRRAY
.	TRBV4-3	TRBJ1-6	.	ASSTRDINNSPLH
.	TRBV11-3	TRBJ1-2	.	ASSTVAQGHGYT
.	TRBV19	TRBJ1-2	TRBD1	ASSSGWDSEGYT
.	TRBV6-5	TRBJ2-3	.	ASSSPRTSTDTQY
once	TRBV6-5	TRBJ1-2	.	ASSFFKGNYGYT
.	TRBV6-5	TRBJ2-1	.	ASSPGLEGNEQF
.	TRBV19	TRBJ1-2	.	ASKPRGQHNYGYT
.	TRBV7-2	TRBJ1-6	.	ASQPGGHSPLH
.	TRBV5-1	TRBJ1-2	.	ASSLWARGSGYT